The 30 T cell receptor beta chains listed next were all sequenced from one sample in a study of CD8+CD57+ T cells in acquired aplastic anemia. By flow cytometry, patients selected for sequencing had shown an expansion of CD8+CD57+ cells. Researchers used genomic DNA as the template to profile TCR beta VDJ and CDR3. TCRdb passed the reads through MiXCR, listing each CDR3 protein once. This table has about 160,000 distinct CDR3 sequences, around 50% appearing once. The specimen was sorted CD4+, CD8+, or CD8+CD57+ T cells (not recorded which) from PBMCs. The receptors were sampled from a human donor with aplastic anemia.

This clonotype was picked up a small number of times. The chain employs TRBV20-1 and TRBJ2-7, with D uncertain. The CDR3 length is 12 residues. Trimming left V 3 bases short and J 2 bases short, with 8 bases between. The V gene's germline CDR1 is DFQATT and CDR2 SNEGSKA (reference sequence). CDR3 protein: CSASFRPYEQYF. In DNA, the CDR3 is TGCAGTGCTAGCTTCAGACCCTACGAGCAGTACTTC.

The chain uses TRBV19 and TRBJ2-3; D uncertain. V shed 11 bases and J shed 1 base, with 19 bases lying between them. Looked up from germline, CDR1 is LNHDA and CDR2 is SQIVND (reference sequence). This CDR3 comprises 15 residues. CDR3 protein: CAWSVPIDCTDTQYF. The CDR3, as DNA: TGTGCCTGGAGTGTACCCATCGACTGCACAGATACGCAGTATTTT.

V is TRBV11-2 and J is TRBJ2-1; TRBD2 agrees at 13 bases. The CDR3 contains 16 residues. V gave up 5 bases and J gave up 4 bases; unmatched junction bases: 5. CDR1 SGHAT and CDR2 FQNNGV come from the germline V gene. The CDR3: CASSTRTSGGYNEQFF. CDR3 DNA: TGTGCCAGCAGCACCCGGACTAGCGGGGGATACAATGAGCAGTTCTTC.

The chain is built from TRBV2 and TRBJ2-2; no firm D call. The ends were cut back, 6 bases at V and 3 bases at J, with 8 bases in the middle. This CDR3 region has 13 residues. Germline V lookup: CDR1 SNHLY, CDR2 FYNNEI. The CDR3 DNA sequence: TGTGCCAGCAGCCAGTCTTACACCGGGGAGCTGTTTTTT. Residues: CASSQSYTGELFF.

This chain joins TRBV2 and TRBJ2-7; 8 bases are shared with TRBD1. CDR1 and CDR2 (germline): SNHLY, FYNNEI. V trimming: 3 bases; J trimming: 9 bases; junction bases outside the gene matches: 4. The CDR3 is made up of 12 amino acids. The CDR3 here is CASSDRGRGQYF. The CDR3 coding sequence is TGTGCCAGCAGTGACAGGGGGCGAGGGCAGTACTTC.

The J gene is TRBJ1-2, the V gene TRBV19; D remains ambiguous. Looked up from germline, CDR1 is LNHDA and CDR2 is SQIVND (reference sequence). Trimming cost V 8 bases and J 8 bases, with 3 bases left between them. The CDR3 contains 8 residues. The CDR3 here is CASRGYTF. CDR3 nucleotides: TGTGCCAGTCGAGGCTACACCTTC.

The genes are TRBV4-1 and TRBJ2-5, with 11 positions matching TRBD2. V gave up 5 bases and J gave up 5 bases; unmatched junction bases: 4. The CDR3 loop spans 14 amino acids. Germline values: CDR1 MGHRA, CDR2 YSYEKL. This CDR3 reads CASSARLAGETQYF. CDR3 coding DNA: TGCGCCAGCAGCGCACGACTAGCGGGGGAGACCCAGTACTTC.

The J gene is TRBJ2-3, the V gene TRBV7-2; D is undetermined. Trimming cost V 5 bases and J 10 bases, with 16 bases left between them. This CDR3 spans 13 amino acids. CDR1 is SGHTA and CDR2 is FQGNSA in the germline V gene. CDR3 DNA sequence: TGTGCCAGCAGCAGCCTCCGGGTGCCGGCGCAGTATTTT. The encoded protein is CASSSLRVPAQYF. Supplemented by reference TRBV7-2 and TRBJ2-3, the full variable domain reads GAGVSQSPSNKVTEKGKDVELRCDPISGHTALYWYRQSLGQGLEFLIYFQGNSAPDKSGLPSDRFSAERTGGSVSTLTIQRTQQEDSAVYLCASSSLRVPAQYFGPGTRLTVL.

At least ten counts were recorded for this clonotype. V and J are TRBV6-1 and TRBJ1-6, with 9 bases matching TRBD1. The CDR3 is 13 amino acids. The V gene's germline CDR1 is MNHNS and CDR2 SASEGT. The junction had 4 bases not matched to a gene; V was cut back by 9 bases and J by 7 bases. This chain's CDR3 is CASEGTGNSPLHF. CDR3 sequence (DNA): TGTGCCAGTGAAGGGACAGGGAATTCACCCCTCCACTTT.

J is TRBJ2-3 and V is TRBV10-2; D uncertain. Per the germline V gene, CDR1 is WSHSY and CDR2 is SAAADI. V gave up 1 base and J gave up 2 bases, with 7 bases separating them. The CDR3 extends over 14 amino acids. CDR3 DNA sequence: TGCGCCAGCAGTGAGTTCAGATTCACAGATACGCAGTATTTT. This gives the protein CASSEFRFTDTQYF.

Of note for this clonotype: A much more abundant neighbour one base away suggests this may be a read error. The CDR3 spells CSARDSGTYSTGELFF. Here the CDR3 DNA reads TGCAGTGCTAGAGATTCCGGGACATATAGCACCGGGGAGCTGTTTTTT. The chain has TRBV20-1 and TRBJ2-2, with D possibly matching TRBD1 (6 bases). V lost 0 bases to trimming and J lost 4 bases, with 15 bases between them. This CDR3 has 16 residues. CDR1 is DFQATT and CDR2 is SNEGSKA in the germline V gene (reference sequence).

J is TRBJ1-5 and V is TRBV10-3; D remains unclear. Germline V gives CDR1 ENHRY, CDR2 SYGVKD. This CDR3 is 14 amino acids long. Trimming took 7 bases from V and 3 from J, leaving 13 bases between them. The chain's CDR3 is CAIILDSPNQPQHF. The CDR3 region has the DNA TGTGCCATCATTCTGGACTCCCCCAATCAGCCCCAGCATTTT.

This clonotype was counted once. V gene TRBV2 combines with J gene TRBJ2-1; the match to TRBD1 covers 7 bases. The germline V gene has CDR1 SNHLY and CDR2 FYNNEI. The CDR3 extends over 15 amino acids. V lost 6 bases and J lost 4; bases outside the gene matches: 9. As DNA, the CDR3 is TGTGCCAGCAGCTCTCCGGACAGGTTTTACAATGAGCAGTTCTTC. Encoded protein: CASSSPDRFYNEQFF.

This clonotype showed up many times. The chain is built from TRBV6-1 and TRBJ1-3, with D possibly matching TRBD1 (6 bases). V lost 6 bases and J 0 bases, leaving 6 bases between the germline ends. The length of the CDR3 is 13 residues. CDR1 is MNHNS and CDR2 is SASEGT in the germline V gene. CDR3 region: CASRQGSGNTIYF. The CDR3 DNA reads TGTGCCAGCAGACAGGGCTCTGGAAACACCATATATTTT.

CDR3 sequence: CASLTGNSPLHF. In DNA form, the CDR3 reads TGTGCCAGCCTGACTGGTAATTCACCCCTCCACTTT. The chain carries TRBV7-9 and TRBJ1-6; D is uncertain. Trimming stripped 8 bases from V and 6 bases from J, with 8 bases between. Germline CDR1 is SEHNR and CDR2 is FQNEAQ (reference sequence). The CDR3 loop spans 12 amino acids.

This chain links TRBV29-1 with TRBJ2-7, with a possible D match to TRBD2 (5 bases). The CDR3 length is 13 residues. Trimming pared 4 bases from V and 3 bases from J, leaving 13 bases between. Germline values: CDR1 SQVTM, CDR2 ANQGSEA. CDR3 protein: CSVADGVDYEQYF. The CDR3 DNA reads TGCAGCGTTGCCGACGGGGTAGACTACGAGCAGTACTTC.

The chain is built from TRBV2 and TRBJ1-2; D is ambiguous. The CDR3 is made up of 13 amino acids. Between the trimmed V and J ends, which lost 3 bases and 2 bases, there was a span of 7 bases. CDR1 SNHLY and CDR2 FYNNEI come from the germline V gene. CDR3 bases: TGTGCCAGCAGTGAGACACCGAACTATGGCTACACCTTC. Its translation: CASSETPNYGYTF.

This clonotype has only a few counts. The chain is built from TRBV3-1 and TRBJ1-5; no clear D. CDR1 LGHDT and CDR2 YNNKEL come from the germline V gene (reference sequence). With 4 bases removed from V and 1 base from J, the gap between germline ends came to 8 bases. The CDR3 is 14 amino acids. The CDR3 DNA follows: TGTGCCAGCAGCCCCTTAGGCAGCAATCAGCCCCAGCATTTT. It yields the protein CASSPLGSNQPQHF.

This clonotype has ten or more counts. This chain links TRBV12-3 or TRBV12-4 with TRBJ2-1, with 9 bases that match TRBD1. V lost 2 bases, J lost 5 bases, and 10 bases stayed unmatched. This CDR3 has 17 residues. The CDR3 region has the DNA TGTGCCAGCAGTTTACCCTTTTCCGGGACAGGGAACAATGAGCAGTTCTTC. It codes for CASSLPFSGTGNNEQFF.

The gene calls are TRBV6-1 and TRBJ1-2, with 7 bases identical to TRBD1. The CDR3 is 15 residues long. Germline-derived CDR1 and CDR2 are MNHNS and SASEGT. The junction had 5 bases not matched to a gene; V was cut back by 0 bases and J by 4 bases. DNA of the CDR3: TGTGCCAGCAGTGAAGCGGGGACAGCCACCTATGGCTACACCTTC. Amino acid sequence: CASSEAGTATYGYTF.

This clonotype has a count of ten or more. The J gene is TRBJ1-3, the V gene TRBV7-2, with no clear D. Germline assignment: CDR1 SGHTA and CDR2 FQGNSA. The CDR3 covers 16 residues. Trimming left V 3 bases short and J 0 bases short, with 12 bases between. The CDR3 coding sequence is TGTGCCAGCAGCTTTGACACCATCAGCTCTGGAAACACCATATATTTT. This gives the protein CASSFDTISSGNTIYF.

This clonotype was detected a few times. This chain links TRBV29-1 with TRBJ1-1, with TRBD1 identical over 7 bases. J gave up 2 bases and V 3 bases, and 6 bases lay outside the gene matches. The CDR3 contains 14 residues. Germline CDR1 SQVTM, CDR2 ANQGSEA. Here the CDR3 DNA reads TGCAGCGTTGACCTCGACAGGGAAAACACTGAAGCTTTCTTT. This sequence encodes CSVDLDRENTEAFF.

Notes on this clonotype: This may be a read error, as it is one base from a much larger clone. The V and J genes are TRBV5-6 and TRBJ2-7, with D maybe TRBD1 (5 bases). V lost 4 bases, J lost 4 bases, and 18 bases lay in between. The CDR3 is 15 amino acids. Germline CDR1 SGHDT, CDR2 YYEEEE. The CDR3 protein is CASSPVGHTNYEQYF. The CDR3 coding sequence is TGTGCCAGCAGCCCAGTCGGACACACAAATTACGAGCAGTACTTC.

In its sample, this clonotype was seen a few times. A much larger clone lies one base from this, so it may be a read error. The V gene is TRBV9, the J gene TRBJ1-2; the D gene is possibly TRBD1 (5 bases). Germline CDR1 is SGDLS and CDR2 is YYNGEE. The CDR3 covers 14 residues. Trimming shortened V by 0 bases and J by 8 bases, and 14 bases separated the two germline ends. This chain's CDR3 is CASSVGPGEWGYTF. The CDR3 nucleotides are TGTGCCAGCAGCGTAGGTCCGGGGGAGTGGGGCTACACCTTC.

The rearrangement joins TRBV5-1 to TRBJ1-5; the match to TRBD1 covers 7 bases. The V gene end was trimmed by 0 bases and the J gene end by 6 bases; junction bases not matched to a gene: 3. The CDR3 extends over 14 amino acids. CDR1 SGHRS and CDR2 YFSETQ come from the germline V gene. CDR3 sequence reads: CASSLEGAGQPQHF. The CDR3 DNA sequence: TGCGCCAGCAGCTTGGAGGGGGCCGGTCAGCCCCAGCATTTT.

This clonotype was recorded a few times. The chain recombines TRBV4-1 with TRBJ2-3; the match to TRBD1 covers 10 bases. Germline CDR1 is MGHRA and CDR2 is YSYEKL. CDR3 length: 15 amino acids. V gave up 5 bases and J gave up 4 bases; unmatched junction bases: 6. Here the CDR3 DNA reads TGCGCCAGCAGCTCCGGGACAGGGGATGCAGATACGCAGTATTTT. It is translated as CASSSGTGDADTQYF.

The CDR3 coding sequence is TGTGCCACCAGTGATCCCGGACTAGCGAATGAGCAGTTCTTC. It encodes CATSDPGLANEQFF. The gene calls are TRBV24-1 and TRBJ2-1; TRBD2 matches 9 bases. V trimming: 3 bases; J trimming: 7 bases; junction bases outside the gene matches: 3. CDR3 size: 14 residues. Per the germline V gene, CDR1 is KGHDR and CDR2 is SFDVKD.

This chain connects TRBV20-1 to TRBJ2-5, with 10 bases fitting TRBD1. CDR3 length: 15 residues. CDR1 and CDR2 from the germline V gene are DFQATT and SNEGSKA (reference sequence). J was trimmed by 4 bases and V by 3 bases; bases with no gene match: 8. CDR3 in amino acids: CSASQGTGEGETQYF. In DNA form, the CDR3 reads TGCAGTGCTAGTCAAGGGACAGGGGAAGGAGAGACCCAGTACTTC.

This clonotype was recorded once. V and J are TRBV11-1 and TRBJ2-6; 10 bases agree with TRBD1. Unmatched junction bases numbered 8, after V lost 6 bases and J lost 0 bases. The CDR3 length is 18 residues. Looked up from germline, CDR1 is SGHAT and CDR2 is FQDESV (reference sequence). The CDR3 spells CASSSPGQGSSGANVLTF. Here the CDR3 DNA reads TGTGCCAGCAGTTCCCCGGGACAGGGGAGCTCTGGGGCCAACGTCCTGACTTTC.

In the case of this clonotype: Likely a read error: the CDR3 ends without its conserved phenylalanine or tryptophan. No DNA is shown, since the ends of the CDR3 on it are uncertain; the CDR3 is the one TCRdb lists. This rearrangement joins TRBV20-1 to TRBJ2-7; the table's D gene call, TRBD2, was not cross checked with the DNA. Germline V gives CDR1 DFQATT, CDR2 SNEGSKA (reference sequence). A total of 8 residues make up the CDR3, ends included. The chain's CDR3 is CSAQRVAG.